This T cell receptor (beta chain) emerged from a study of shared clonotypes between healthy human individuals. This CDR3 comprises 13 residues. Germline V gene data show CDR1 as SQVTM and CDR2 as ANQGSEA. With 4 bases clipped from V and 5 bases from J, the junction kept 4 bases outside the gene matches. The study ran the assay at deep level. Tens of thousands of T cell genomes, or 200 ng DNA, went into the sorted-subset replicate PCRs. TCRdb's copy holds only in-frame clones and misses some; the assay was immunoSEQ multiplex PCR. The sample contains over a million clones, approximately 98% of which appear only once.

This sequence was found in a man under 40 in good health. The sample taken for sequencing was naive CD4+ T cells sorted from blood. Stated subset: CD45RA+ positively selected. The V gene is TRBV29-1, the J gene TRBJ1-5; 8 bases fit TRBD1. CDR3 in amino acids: CSVGTGRDQPQHF. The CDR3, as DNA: TGCAGCGTTGGGACAGGGAGAGATCAGCCCCAGCATTTT.